This is a list of T cell receptor beta chains from one sample in a study of T cells in Graves' hyperthyroidism and ophthalmopathy. TCRdb called the multiplex PCR reads again in MiXCR, with one record for every CDR3 protein. This sample yields about half a million distinct CDR3 sequences, of which approximately 22% are seen a single time; about half belongs to the top ten. The sequenced sample consisted of blood. Receptors originate from a woman aged 70 to 79 with Graves' ophthalmopathy. The CDR3 runs from the conserved cysteine through the conserved F or W. Each record gives: D gene, V gene, clone size, J gene, CDR3 DNA, CDR3 protein. The D gene is left open where the match is weak. A row's size may be missing; if present it is once, few, many or a size class.

-	TRBV6-1	few	TRBJ1-1	TGTGCCAGCACGGTCGTGAACACTGAAGCTTTCTTT	CASTVVNTEAFF
-	TRBV2	many	TRBJ2-3	TGTGCCAGCAGTGAAGCGCTTCCGAGTACGCAGTATTTT	CASSEALPSTQYF
-	TRBV30	-	TRBJ2-2	TGTGCCCTTTGGGATTACACCGGGGAGCTGTTTTTT	CALWDYTGELFF
-	TRBV5-6	-	TRBJ2-7	TGTGCCAGCAGCTTGGGGACGGATTTCTACGAGCAGTACTTC	CASSLGTDFYEQYF
TRBD2	TRBV2	-	TRBJ2-7	TGTGCCAGCTCACCCCCGGGACTAGCGGGAACCTACGAGCAGTACTTC	CASSPPGLAGTYEQYF
TRBD2	TRBV19	-	TRBJ2-3	TGTGCCAGTAGTTTGGGGGGGTATCGCACAGATACGCAGTATTTT	CASSLGGYRTDTQYF
TRBD1	TRBV29-1	many	TRBJ1-1	TGCAGCGTTTCTCGACAGGGGACCACTGAAGCTTTCTTT	CSVSRQGTTEAFF
TRBD1	TRBV7-2	few	TRBJ2-2	TGTGCCAGCAGCCAACTACAGGGGACCGGGGAGCTGTTTTTT	CASSQLQGTGELFF
-	TRBV4-2	-	TRBJ2-5	TGTGCCAGCAGCCAAGATTTGCAGGGTGAGACCCAGTACTTC	CASSQDLQGETQYF
-	TRBV5-1	-	TRBJ1-2	TGCGCCAGCAGCTCGGGTGGTTACTATGGCTACACCTTC	CASSSGGYYGYTF
TRBD1	TRBV3-1	many	TRBJ1-2	TGTGCCAGCAGCCAAGAATGGACAGGGAGCTATGGCTACACCTTC	CASSQEWTGSYGYTF
-	TRBV11-1	many	TRBJ1-1	TGTGCCAGCAGCCTGGCTCACACTGAAGCTTTCTTT	CASSLAHTEAFF
-	TRBV20-1	-	TRBJ1-1	TGCAGTGCTAGAGGGGGGTTGGTTGAAGCTTTCTTT	CSARGGLVEAFF
TRBD1	TRBV6-8	-	TRBJ1-6	TGTGCCAGCAGTTACTCCGGACAGGGTGATCCACCCCTCCACTTT	CASSYSGQGDPPLHF
-	TRBV5-1	-	TRBJ1-1	TGCGCCAGCAGCTACCAGTCCGAGGGCACTGAAGCTTTCTTT	CASSYQSEGTEAFF
-	TRBV3-1	many	TRBJ2-7	TGTGCCAGCAGCCAAGACCACAGGGCCTACGAGCAGTACTTC	CASSQDHRAYEQYF
TRBD2	TRBV24-1	few	TRBJ2-7	TGTGCCACCAGTGACTCAAGGACTAGCGGGAGATTGGGCAAGCAGTACTTC	CATSDSRTSGRLGKQYF
TRBD1	TRBV7-3	few	TRBJ1-6	TGTGCCAGCAGCTTAACGGGGACAGCTAATTCACCCCTCCACTTT	CASSLTGTANSPLHF
-	TRBV2	many	TRBJ2-1	TGTGCCAGCACCCGACAGACCTACAATGAGCAGTTCTTC	CASTRQTYNEQFF
TRBD2	TRBV2	-	TRBJ2-3	TGTGCCAGCAGTGAACGGCCCGGGGGTCTTAGCGGGATGGGTGCAGATACGCAGTATTTT	CASSERPGGLSGMGADTQYF
-	TRBV7-3	many	TRBJ1-2	TGTGCCAGCAGCCCCGGCTATGGCTACACCTTC	CASSPGYGYTF
TRBD1	TRBV30	many	TRBJ2-3	TGTGCCTGGAGTGTAGGGGGCGGATCAGATACGCAGTATTTT	CAWSVGGGSDTQYF
-	TRBV6-5	few	TRBJ2-3	TGTGCCAGCAGTTACCGGCCTACCGATTCAAATACGCAGTATTTT	CASSYRPTDSNTQYF
TRBD2	TRBV6-2/TRBV6-3	-	TRBJ2-1	TGTGCCAGCAGTTGGGAGACTAGCGGGAACCTCTACAATGAGCAGTTCTTC	CASSWETSGNLYNEQFF
-	TRBV4-2	many	TRBJ2-2	TGTGCCAGCAGCAGGCGAGGCGGGGAGCTGTTTTTT	CASSRRGGELFF
-	TRBV5-1	-	TRBJ2-1	TGCGCCAGCAGCTTGGATCGTTGGAATGAGCAGTTCTTC	CASSLDRWNEQFF
-	TRBV12-3/TRBV12-4	few	TRBJ1-5	TGTGCCAGCGGGGAGCTAGGGGATCAGCCCCAGCATTTT	CASGELGDQPQHF
-	TRBV27	few	TRBJ2-1	TGTGCCAGCAGAGAACCTAACGGGAGTCAAAATGAGCAGTTCTTC	CASREPNGSQNEQFF
-	TRBV10-3	-	TRBJ2-2	TGTGCCATCGTCGAGGATAGCCACACCGGGGAGCTGTTTTTT	CAIVEDSHTGELFF
-	TRBV4-2	-	TRBJ1-3	TGTGCCAGCAGCCAAGGGCCGGGAGACGAATCTGGAAACACCATATATTTT	CASSQGPGDESGNTIYF
TRBD1	TRBV28	-	TRBJ1-6	TGTGCCAGCAGTGTAAGGACAGGGGGCTTCTATTCCTATAATTCACCCCTCCACTTT	CASSVRTGGFYSYNSPLHF
-	TRBV2	-	TRBJ1-6	TGTGCCAGCGTCCAGGGAATAAATTCACCCCTCCACTTT	CASVQGINSPLHF
TRBD2	TRBV2	many	TRBJ2-1	TGTGCCAGCAGTGAGAGGACTAGCGGGAGTCTTGAGCAGTTCTTC	CASSERTSGSLEQFF
-	TRBV5-1	-	TRBJ2-1	TGCGCCAGCAGCTTGTGGTCTTCCAGCTCCTACAATGAGCAGTTCTTC	CASSLWSSSSYNEQFF
-	TRBV28	-	TRBJ2-7	TGTGCCAGCAGTTTACCGTCACAGCGGAACGAGCAGTACTTC	CASSLPSQRNEQYF
TRBD2	TRBV7-2	many	TRBJ2-3	TGTGCCAGCAGCCAGGGAAGCGGGGGAACAGATACGCAGTATTTT	CASSQGSGGTDTQYF
-	TRBV19	-	TRBJ2-1	TGTGCCAGTAGTATAGGGGGGCCCCAGGAGCAGTTCTTC	CASSIGGPQEQFF
TRBD1	TRBV10-3	-	TRBJ1-2	TGTGCCATCAGTGAGTCTTTTCCTAGGACAGGGGGCGATGGCTACACCTTC	CAISESFPRTGGDGYTF